The 10 T cell receptor beta chains presented below share a single source sample, sequenced in a study of blood T cell repertoires in COVID-19. The table came from immunoSEQ multiplex PCR; TCRdb's copy has only in-frame clones and leaves some out. The table records 45,000 or so clones, approximately 86% of them present only once. The sample consisted of peripheral blood. All receptors derive from a man aged 35-49 years with active COVID-19.

V is TRBV28 and J is TRBJ2-7; TRBD1 matches at 7 bases. After removal of 6 bases from V and 5 bases from J, the junction contained 10 bases not matched to a gene. There are 14 residues in the CDR3. Germline CDR1 MDHEN, CDR2 SYDVKM. The CDR3: CASSHLDRDHEQYF. The CDR3 coding sequence is TGTGCCAGCAGCCACCTCGACAGGGACCACGAGCAGTACTTC.

The chain links TRBV7-2 to TRBJ2-5, with D perhaps matching TRBD1 (6 bases). The germline V and J ends were trimmed by 5 bases and 6 bases, with 22 bases remaining between them. Germline-derived CDR1 and CDR2 are SGHTA and FQGNSA. The CDR3 has 16 residues. The CDR3: CASSQPGQTPAKTQYF. The DNA for the CDR3 is TGTGCCAGCAGCCAACCCGGACAGACCCCTGCAAAGACCCAGTACTTC.

The J gene is TRBJ1-2, the V gene TRBV21-1. TRBV21-1 is shown as a pseudogene. This CDR3 contains 20 residues. The CDR3 loop is CASSKALIRGLEMGDYGYTF. Here the CDR3 DNA reads TGTGCCAGCAGCAAAGCCTTAATTCGGGGACTGGAGATGGGTGACTATGGCTACACCTTC.

V and J are TRBV9 and TRBJ2-4, with 8 bases aligning to TRBD1. Trimming cost V 4 bases and J 5 bases; bases outside gene matches: 8. CDR3 length equals 15 residues. The germline CDR1 and CDR2 sequences are SGDLS and YYNGEE. The CDR3 is CASSPRQGYQNIQYF. The CDR3 nucleotides are TGTGCCAGCAGCCCACGACAGGGGTATCAAAACATTCAGTACTTC.

The chain combines TRBV6-5 with TRBJ2-1; 7 nucleotides line up with TRBD2. The CDR3 has 11 residues. The junction had 3 bases not matched to a gene; V was cut back by 8 bases and J by 8 bases. Germline CDR1 MNHEY, CDR2 SVGAGI. DNA for the CDR3: TGTGCCAGCGCCCGGGGGGATGAGCAGTTCTTC. Translation: CASARGDEQFF.

V and J are TRBV10-1 and TRBJ1-3; a weak D match, TRBD1 (5 bases). Germline CDR1 WNHNN, CDR2 SYGVQD (reference sequence). CDR3 length: 15 amino acids. Between the trimmed V and J ends, which lost 0 bases and 2 bases, there was a span of 8 bases. DNA of the CDR3: TGCGCCAGCAGTGAGTCGACGGACACTGGAAACACCATATATTTT. Its translation: CASSESTDTGNTIYF.

V is TRBV7-3 and J is TRBJ2-1, with 8 bases aligning to TRBD2. CDR3 length: 15 amino acids. The J segment lost 7 bases and the V segment lost 1 base, leaving 6 bases of the junction unmatched. Germline V gene data show CDR1 as SGHTA and CDR2 as FQGTGA. CDR3 residues: CASSLIGRDRNEQFF. The CDR3 bases are TGTGCCAGCAGCTTAATCGGGAGGGATAGGAATGAGCAGTTCTTC.

The chain joins TRBV7-9 to TRBJ2-7; 9 nucleotides match TRBD1. Trimming cost V 2 bases and J 6 bases; bases outside gene matches: 11. The CDR3 runs to 16 residues. CDR1 is SEHNR and CDR2 is FQNEAQ in the germline V gene (reference sequence). Here the CDR3 reads CASSLFPRDRVPEQYF. The CDR3 bases are TGTGCCAGCAGCTTATTTCCCCGGGACAGGGTGCCCGAGCAGTACTTC. Based on the CDR3 plus reference TRBV7-9 and TRBJ2-7, the full variable domain is DTGVSQNPRHKITKRGQNVTFRCDPISEHNRLYWYRQTLGQGPEFLTYFQNEAQLEKSRLLSDRFSAERPKGSFSTLEIQRTEQGDSAMYLCASSLFPRDRVPEQYFGPGTRLTVT.

The V and J genes are TRBV5-1 and TRBJ1-2; D remains unclear. Per the germline V gene, CDR1 is SGHRS and CDR2 is YFSETQ. The CDR3 contains 14 residues. V was trimmed by 2 bases and J by 8 bases, leaving 16 bases between them. In DNA form, the CDR3 reads TGCGCCAGCAGCTTAGCAGGCCAGAACCGGGGCTACACCTTC. Its translation: CASSLAGQNRGYTF.

This clone was seen a single time. The CDR3: CASSPFSGSSYNEQFF. DNA for the CDR3: TGTGCCAGCAGCCCTTTCTCCGGGAGCTCCTACAATGAGCAGTTCTTC. The chain recombines TRBV9 with TRBJ2-1; D possibly corresponds to TRBD2 (6 bases). V gave up 4 bases and J gave up 0 bases, with 14 bases separating them. Germline V lookup: CDR1 SGDLS, CDR2 YYNGEE. The CDR3 runs 16 residues.